The sequence of this TCR beta chain was determined in a study of blood T cells in healthy people across ages. A sample-barcoded 5' primer and a J-beta primer mix were used in a second PCR of roughly 6 to 11 cycles. TCRdb re-derived calls from the 5' RACE reads in MiXCR, one entry per CDR3 protein. The sample contains hundreds of thousands of distinct CDR3 sequences, roughly 64% of which appear only once. V gave up 4 bases and J gave up 2 bases, with 13 bases separating them. The CDR3 runs to 14 residues. CDR1 and CDR2 from the germline V gene are SGHRS and YFSETQ. This sequence originates from a man younger than 40 in good health. The chain links TRBV5-1 to TRBJ2-7; D is perhaps TRBD2 (6 bases). Source material: blood. DNA for the CDR3: TGCGCCAGCAGCCGGACGGGGGAGGCCTACGAGCAGTACTTC. Its protein product is CASSRTGEAYEQYF. The full variable domain, rest sourced from reference TRBV5-1 and TRBJ2-7, is KAGVTQTPRYLIKTRGQQVTLSCSPISGHRSVSWYQQTPGQGLQFLFEYFSETQRNKGNFPGRFSGRQFSNSRSEMNVSTLELGDSALYLCASSRTGEAYEQYFGPGTRLTVT.